This TCR beta chain was identified during a study of cytomegalovirus exposure and HLA in healthy donors. About the study: A prior study identified over 100 million unique TCR beta sequences from 150 million to 200 million T cells.

The CDR3 is 14 residues long. CDR1 and CDR2 from the germline V gene are SGHRS and YFSETQ. V was shortened by 0 bases and J by 4 bases, with 10 bases between the two germline ends. PCR amplification relied on 60 Vbeta primers (plus 13 Jbeta primers). The table came from immunoSEQ multiplex PCR; TCRdb's copy has only in-frame clones and leaves some out. The sample includes 100,000 to 150,000 clones, 80% of them seen just once. The genes are TRBV5-1 and TRBJ1-2, with D unclear. The sequence was obtained from a man aged 25 to 45 in good health and CMV-seronegative. Sequenced: PBMCs. This CDR3 reads CASSLALSRYGYTF. The DNA of the CDR3 is TGCGCCAGCAGCTTGGCCCTCTCCCGCTATGGCTACACCTTC.